This T cell receptor beta chain derives from a study of blood T cells in healthy people across ages. Findings and caveats of the study: Researchers deemed the diversity estimates from one million T cells underestimates. Because sorting was not performed, PBMCs prevented conclusive naive versus antigen-experienced comparison.

In regard to this clonotype: Its antigen is not identified.

Total RNA amounts of at least 6 micrograms were extracted per sample. For the second PCR, which ran for roughly 6 to 11 cycles, a sample-barcoded 5' primer and a J-beta primer mix were used. TCRdb re-called the 5' RACE reads with MiXCR, one entry per CDR3 protein. The table has about 830,000 distinct CDR3 sequences, roughly 64% seen once. In germline, CDR1 is MNHEY, CDR2 SVGAGI. The CDR3 is made up of 16 amino acids. V was cut by 4 bases and J by 2 bases, with 15 bases left in between. What was sequenced was blood. The V and J genes are TRBV6-5 and TRBJ1-5; D is ambiguous. The sequence derives from a man aged 30 to 39 in good health. This CDR3 reads CASSSSIGSGNQPQHF. The CDR3 DNA reads TGTGCCAGCAGTTCCTCGATTGGGTCGGGCAATCAGCCCCAGCATTTT.